This TCR beta chain was found in a study of blood T cell repertoires in COVID-19. Study-level information: Spain, Italy and the United States supplied samples that represented acute and convalescent COVID-19. PBMCs, B-cell-depleted T cells, or T cells provided the cDNA or gDNA that made up the material.

TCRdb's table, derived via immunoSEQ multiplex PCR, lists solely in-frame clones and lacks some. The data show over 250,000 clones, with roughly 87% seen just once and about 1% held by the top ten. The CDR3 totals 19 residues. The V gene end was trimmed by 6 bases and the J gene end by 0 bases; junction bases not matched to a gene: 20. The germline CDR1 and CDR2 sequences are MDHEN and SYDVKM. The chain joins TRBV28 to TRBJ2-7, with 7 bases identical to TRBD2. The source is a woman aged 25 to 39 who had recovered from COVID-19. Specimen: PBMCs or T cells enriched from blood (not recorded which). As DNA, the CDR3 is TGTGCCAGCAGCCACGGGGGAAGATTGACTAGCACGAGCTCCTACGAGCAGTACTTC. Translation gives CASSHGGRLTSTSSYEQYF.